The 10 T cell receptor beta chains in this list originate from one sample, sequenced in a study of cytomegalovirus exposure and HLA in healthy donors. PCR employed 60 Vbeta and 13 Jbeta primers. This table comes from immunoSEQ multiplex PCR, and its TCRdb copy is limited to in-frame clones, with some not included. Its table lists tens of thousands of clones. The sequenced sample was PBMCs. Source of these receptors: a woman under 40 in good health and CMV-seropositive.

The rearrangement links TRBV7-6 to TRBJ2-7, with D perhaps matching TRBD1 (6 bases). V lost 5 bases and J 2 bases, leaving 13 bases between the germline ends. Looked up from germline, CDR1 is SGHVS and CDR2 is FNYEAQ. This CDR3 has 14 residues. The CDR3 is CASSRTDGAYEQYF. CDR3 DNA: TGTGCCAGCAGCAGGACAGATGGGGCCTACGAGCAGTACTTC.

On this clone: Relative to the germline gene, one junction end is altered; a read error may explain this. The chain uses TRBV30 and TRBJ2-1, with 10 bases identical to TRBD2. The CDR3 totals 15 residues. Germline CDR1 is GTSNPN and CDR2 is SVGIG (reference sequence). CDR3: CAGSPQRGGNNEQFF. The DNA of the CDR3 is TGTGCCGGGAGTCCTCAGCGGGGGGGGAACAATGAGCAGTTCTTC.

The chain uses TRBV7-2 and TRBJ1-5; D is unresolved. The CDR3 consists of 12 residues. The V end lost 5 bases, the J end lost 1 base, and 3 bases lay between the germline ends. Germline assignment: CDR1 SGHTA and CDR2 FQGNSA. The CDR3 DNA sequence: TGTGCCAGCAGCCGGAGCAATCAGCCCCAGCATTTT. Its translation: CASSRSNQPQHF.

The gene calls are TRBV28 and TRBJ2-1, with 8 bases aligning to TRBD2. There are 15 residues in the CDR3. V was pared by 3 bases and J by 15 bases, with 16 bases of the junction left unmatched. Looked up from germline, CDR1 is MDHEN and CDR2 is SYDVKM. This CDR3 reads CASSFSGLVLRRGFF. In nucleotides, the CDR3 is TGTGCCAGCAGTTTCTCGGGACTAGTTCTTCGGAGGGGGTTCTTC.

V gene TRBV7-9 combines with J gene TRBJ2-2; tentatively, D is TRBD1 (5 bases). The V gene lost 3 bases and the J gene lost 7 bases, with 15 bases spanning the gap. The germline gives CDR1 SEHNR, CDR2 FQNEAQ (reference sequence). This CDR3 is 15 amino acids long. The DNA for the CDR3 is TGTGCCAGCAGCTTGATTGAACAGGTTGACGGGGAGCTGTTTTTT. Amino acid sequence: CASSLIEQVDGELFF.

The J gene is TRBJ2-3, the V gene TRBV5-6; possibly TRBD1 for D (6 bases). Germline V gene data show CDR1 as SGHDT and CDR2 as YYEEEE. Deletions cut 4 bases from V and 4 bases from J, with 10 bases between. The CDR3 length is 13 residues. The CDR3 spells CASSRQDPDTQYF. CDR3 sequence (DNA): TGTGCCAGCAGCCGACAGGATCCAGATACGCAGTATTTT.

The J gene is TRBJ1-1, the V gene TRBV6-1, with unresolved D. The CDR3 is made up of 11 amino acids. Germline lookup yields CDR1 MNHNS and CDR2 SASEGT. The V gene lost 6 bases and the J gene lost 11 bases, with 13 bases spanning the gap. CDR3 DNA: TGTGCCAGCAGCGGGCAGCGGGAGGCTTTCTTT. Protein product: CASSGQREAFF.

V usage is TRBV2 and J usage is TRBJ2-7, with D uncertain. Germline loops: CDR1 SNHLY, CDR2 FYNNEI. The V gene lost 6 bases and the J gene lost 2 bases, with 8 bases spanning the gap. CDR3 length: 12 amino acids. In DNA form, the CDR3 reads TGTGCCAGCAGCCCGGTCCCCTACGAGCAGTACTTC. It is translated as CASSPVPYEQYF.

The rearrangement links TRBV6-1 to TRBJ2-2; D gene ambiguous. Trimming pared 11 bases from V and 1 base from J, leaving 8 bases between. The CDR3 totals 12 residues. The germline V gene encodes CDR1 MNHNS and CDR2 SASEGT. CDR3 in amino acids: CAGRQNTGELFF. CDR3 DNA sequence: TGTGCCGGTCGACAGAACACCGGGGAGCTGTTTTTT.

The rearrangement links TRBV10-3 to TRBJ2-5; 7 nucleotides line up with TRBD2. V was clipped by 3 bases and J by 5 bases; unmatched bases: 0. Germline CDR1 ENHRY, CDR2 SYGVKD. CDR3 length equals 12 residues. The CDR3 nucleotides read TGTGCCATCAGTGATAGCGGGGAGACCCAGTACTTC. Encoded protein: CAISDSGETQYF.